A single sample gave rise to the 14 T cell receptor beta chains below, sequenced in a study of post-analysis software for immune sequencing data. Whole-study findings and limits: Five or six TRBV segments, TRBV5-6, TRBV5-1 and TRBV20-1 among them, were found more frequent in patients than controls.

For these receptors, no antigen is known. Researchers reported that TCR beta cDNA libraries carried unique molecular identifiers. TCRdb reanalysed the PCR reads using MiXCR and keeps one entry per CDR3 protein. The sample lists approximately 770,000 distinct CDR3 sequences, roughly 46% seen once, with 4.9% in the top ten. Sequenced input: blood. These receptors all come from a girl aged 10-17 years with multiple sclerosis.

The genes are TRBV6-2 or TRBV6-3 and TRBJ2-1; 9 bases match TRBD2. Losses at the gene ends were 3 bases for V and 7 bases for J; bases not matched to a gene: 16. The CDR3 covers 18 residues. Germline V gene data show CDR1 as MNHEY and CDR2 as SVGEGT. CDR3 sequence reads: CASSYPPGIAGEGNEQFF. CDR3 nucleotides: TGTGCCAGCAGTTATCCACCTGGGATAGCGGGAGAGGGGAATGAGCAGTTCTTC.

As regards this clonotype: Mismatch with germline at one junction end may stem from a read error. CDR3 region: CASSFQASGRSYVQYF. In DNA form, the CDR3 reads TGTGCCAGCAGTTTTCAGGCTAGCGGGAGGTCCTACGTGCAGTACTTC. V gene TRBV12-3 or TRBV12-4 combines with J gene TRBJ2-7; TRBD2 agrees at 11 bases. This CDR3 contains 16 residues.

This clonotype was detected a few times. The V call is TRBV5-6, the J call TRBJ2-1, with D hard to call. The CDR3 contains 15 residues. Per germline, CDR1 SGHDT and CDR2 YYEEEE. V dropped 1 base and J dropped 4 bases, with 12 bases sitting between them. In DNA, the CDR3 is TGTGCCAGCAGCTTGTGGCTAGTTTTTTACAATGAGCAGTTCTTC. Amino acid sequence: CASSLWLVFYNEQFF.

In its sample, this clonotype was seen a few times. The chain has TRBV7-2 and TRBJ2-7, with a possible D match to TRBD2 (6 bases). CDR1 is SGHTA, CDR2 FQGNSA, per germline. CDR3 size: 17 residues. Between the trimmed V and J ends, which lost 0 bases and 4 bases, there was a span of 19 bases. The CDR3 loop reads CASSLAQGSGSSYEQYF. In DNA, the CDR3 is TGTGCCAGCAGCTTAGCGCAGGGTAGCGGATCGTCTTACGAGCAGTACTTC.

The rearrangement links TRBV20-1 to TRBJ2-7; D is perhaps TRBD2 (7 bases). Germline CDR1 is DFQATT and CDR2 is SNEGSKA (reference sequence). Trimming removed 6 bases at V and 3 bases at J, with 24 bases between. This CDR3 is 16 amino acids long. The CDR3 DNA reads as TGCAGTGCCCCCCGATGGGGGGGCAACCTTAACTACGAGCAGTACTTC. Translation: CSAPRWGGNLNYEQYF.

This clonotype was observed a single time. This chain joins TRBV18 and TRBJ1-4; no reliable D call. Germline CDR1 reads KGHSH; CDR2 reads LQKENI. V was cut by 3 bases and J by 0 bases, with 11 bases left in between. The length of the CDR3 is 16 residues. The CDR3 DNA sequence: TGTGCCAGCTCACCCGTCGCCGGGGCAACTAATGAAAAACTGTTTTTT. It translates to CASSPVAGATNEKLFF. Full variable domain (rest looked up from reference TRBV18 and TRBJ1-4): NAGVMQNPRHLVRRRGQEARLRCSPMKGHSHVYWYRQLPEEGLKFMVYLQKENIIDESGMPKERFSAEFPKEGPSILRIQQVVRGDSAAYFCASSPVAGATNEKLFFGSGTQLSVL.

There are a few counts of this clonotype. For the CDR3, the DNA is TGCAGTGCTAGAGATCGAGACAGGAGCACAGATACGCAGTATTTT. It codes for CSARDRDRSTDTQYF. The rearrangement joins TRBV20-1 to TRBJ2-3, with D maybe TRBD1 (6 bases). V lost 0 bases to trimming and J lost 0 bases, with 10 bases between them. Germline CDR1 is DFQATT and CDR2 is SNEGSKA (reference sequence). The CDR3 spans 15 residues.

The chain carries TRBV15 and TRBJ2-5, with 9 bases that match TRBD2. The closer fit of TRBJ2-7 to the DNA end suggests the J call may be wrong. CDR1 and CDR2 from the germline V gene are LNHNV and YYDKDF (reference sequence). The CDR3 covers 20 residues. CDR3 loop: CATSTPPTFLGTSRDYEQYF. The CDR3 DNA is TGTGCCACCAGCACGCCCCCCACTTTTTTAGGGACTAGCAGAGACTACGAGCAGTACTTC.

The chain has TRBV20-1 and TRBJ1-2; D is undetermined. The germline V gene has CDR1 DFQATT and CDR2 SNEGSKA (reference sequence). V dropped 3 bases and J dropped 0 bases, with 8 bases sitting between them. The CDR3 is 13 amino acids. CDR3 nucleotide sequence: TGCAGTGCTAGGGGTGTAGCTAACTATGGCTACACCTTC. Protein: CSARGVANYGYTF.

In this sample, this clonotype turned up many times. The chain employs TRBV6-1 and TRBJ2-1, with 9 bases that match TRBD1. V lost 3 bases to trimming and J lost 2 bases; unmatched junction nucleotides: 2. CDR3 size: 15 residues. CDR1 is MNHNS and CDR2 is SASEGT in the germline V gene. The CDR3 protein is CASSDTGGAYNEQFF. The CDR3 nucleotides are TGTGCCAGCAGTGATACAGGGGGCGCCTACAATGAGCAGTTCTTC.

This chain joins TRBV20-1 and TRBJ2-3; 7 nucleotides line up with TRBD2. The CDR3 covers 18 residues. The J segment lost 0 bases and the V segment lost 0 bases, leaving 12 bases of the junction unmatched. In germline, CDR1 is DFQATT, CDR2 SNEGSKA (reference sequence). Written as DNA, the CDR3 is TGCAGTGCTAGAGATTGGCGGGAGCGAGTTTCTAGCACAGATACGCAGTATTTT. Its translation: CSARDWRERVSSTDTQYF.

This clonotype occurred a few times. The J gene is TRBJ2-1, the V gene TRBV24-1, with D possibly TRBD2 on 6 matching bases. This CDR3 has 15 amino acids. V gave up 5 bases and J gave up 0 bases, with 10 bases separating them. Per the germline V gene, CDR1 is KGHDR and CDR2 is SFDVKD. The CDR3 loop reads CATSGDGSSYNEQFF. The DNA for the CDR3 is TGTGCCACCAGTGGGGACGGGAGCTCCTACAATGAGCAGTTCTTC.

V is TRBV5-6 and J is TRBJ2-1; a possible D gene is TRBD2 (5 bases). V dropped 4 bases and J dropped 7 bases, with 9 bases sitting between them. This CDR3 is built from 12 residues. CDR1 and CDR2 (germline): SGHDT, YYEEEE. This CDR3 is CASSVRRNEQFF. Written as DNA, the CDR3 is TGTGCCAGCAGCGTGAGGAGGAATGAGCAGTTCTTC. The full variable domain, rest sourced from reference TRBV5-6 and TRBJ2-1, is DAGVTQSPTHLIKTRGQQVTLRCSPKSGHDTVSWYQQALGQGPQFIFQYYEEEERQRGNFPDRFSGHQFPNYSSELNVNALLLGDSALYLCASSVRRNEQFFGPGTRLTVL.

The V and J genes are TRBV6-1 and TRBJ2-7, with TRBD1 matching 7 bases. The CDR3 has 14 amino acids. Germline trimming cut 9 bases from V and 0 bases from J; bases unmatched to any gene: 8. CDR1 MNHNS and CDR2 SASEGT come from the germline V gene. The CDR3 DNA is TGTGCCAGTGCCTGGGACAGCAACTCCTACGAGCAGTACTTC. Translating it yields CASAWDSNSYEQYF.